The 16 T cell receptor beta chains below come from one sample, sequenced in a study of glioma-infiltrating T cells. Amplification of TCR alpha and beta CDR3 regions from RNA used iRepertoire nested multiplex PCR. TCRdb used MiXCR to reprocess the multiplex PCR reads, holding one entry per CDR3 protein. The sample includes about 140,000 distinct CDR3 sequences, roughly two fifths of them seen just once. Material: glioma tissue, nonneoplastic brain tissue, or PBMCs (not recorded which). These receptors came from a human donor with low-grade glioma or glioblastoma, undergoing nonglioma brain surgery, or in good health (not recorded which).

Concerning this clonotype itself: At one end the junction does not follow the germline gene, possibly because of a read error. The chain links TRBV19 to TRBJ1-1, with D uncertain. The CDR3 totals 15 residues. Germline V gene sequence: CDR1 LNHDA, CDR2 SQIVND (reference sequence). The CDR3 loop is CASSIVPDLNTEAFF. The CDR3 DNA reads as TGTGCCAGTAGTATAGTACCGGACCTCAACACTGAAGCCTTCTTT.

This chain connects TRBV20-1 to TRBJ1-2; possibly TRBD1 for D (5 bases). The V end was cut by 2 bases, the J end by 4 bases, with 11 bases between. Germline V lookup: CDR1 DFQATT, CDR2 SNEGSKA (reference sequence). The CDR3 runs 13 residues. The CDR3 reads CSARTGTSYGYTF. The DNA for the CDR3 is TGCAGTGCTAGAACCGGGACTTCCTATGGCTACACCTTC.

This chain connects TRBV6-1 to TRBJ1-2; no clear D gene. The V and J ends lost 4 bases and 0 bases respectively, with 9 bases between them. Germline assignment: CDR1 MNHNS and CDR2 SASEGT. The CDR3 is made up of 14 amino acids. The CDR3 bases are TGTGCCAGCAGTGCGGGCAGATCTAACTATGGCTACACCTTC. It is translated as CASSAGRSNYGYTF.

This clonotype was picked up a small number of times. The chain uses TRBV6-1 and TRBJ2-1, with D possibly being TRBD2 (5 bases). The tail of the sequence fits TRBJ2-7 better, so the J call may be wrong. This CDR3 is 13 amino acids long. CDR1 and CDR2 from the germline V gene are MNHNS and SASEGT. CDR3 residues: CASRGSGIYEQYF. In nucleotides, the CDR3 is TGTGCCAGCAGGGGTTCCGGGATCTACGAGCAGTACTTC.

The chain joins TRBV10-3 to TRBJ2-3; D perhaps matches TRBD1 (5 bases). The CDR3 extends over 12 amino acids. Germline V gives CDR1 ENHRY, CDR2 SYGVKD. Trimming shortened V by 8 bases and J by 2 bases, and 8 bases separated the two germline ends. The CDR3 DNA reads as TGTGCCATCCAGGGATCCACAGATACGCAGTATTTT. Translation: CAIQGSTDTQYF.

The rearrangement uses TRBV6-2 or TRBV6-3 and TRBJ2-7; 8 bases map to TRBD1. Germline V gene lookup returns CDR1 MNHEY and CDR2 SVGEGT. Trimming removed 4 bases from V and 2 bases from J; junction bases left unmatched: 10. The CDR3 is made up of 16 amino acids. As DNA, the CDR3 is TGTGCCAGCAGTTGGACAGGGCTCCCCCTCACCTACGAGCAGTACTTC. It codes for CASSWTGLPLTYEQYF.

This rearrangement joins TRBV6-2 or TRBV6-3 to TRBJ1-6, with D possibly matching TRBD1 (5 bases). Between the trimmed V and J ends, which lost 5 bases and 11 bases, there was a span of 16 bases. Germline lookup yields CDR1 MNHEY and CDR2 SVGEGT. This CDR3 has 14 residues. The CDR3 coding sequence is TGTGCCAGCAGTCGGGGGGACCCCAATCCACCCCTCCACTTT. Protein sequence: CASSRGDPNPPLHF.

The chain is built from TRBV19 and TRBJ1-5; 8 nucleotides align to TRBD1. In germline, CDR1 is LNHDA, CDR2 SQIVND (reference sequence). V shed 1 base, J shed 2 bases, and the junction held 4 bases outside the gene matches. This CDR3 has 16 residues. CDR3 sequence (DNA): TGTGCCAGTAGTATAGTAGCAGGGGGCGGCAATCAGCCCCAGCATTTT. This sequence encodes CASSIVAGGGNQPQHF.

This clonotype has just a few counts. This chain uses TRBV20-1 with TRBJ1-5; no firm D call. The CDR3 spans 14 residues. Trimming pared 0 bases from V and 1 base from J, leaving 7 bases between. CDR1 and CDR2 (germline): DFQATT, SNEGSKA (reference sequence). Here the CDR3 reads CSARDPASNQPQHF. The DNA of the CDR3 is TGCAGTGCTAGAGATCCGGCGAGCAATCAGCCCCAGCATTTT.

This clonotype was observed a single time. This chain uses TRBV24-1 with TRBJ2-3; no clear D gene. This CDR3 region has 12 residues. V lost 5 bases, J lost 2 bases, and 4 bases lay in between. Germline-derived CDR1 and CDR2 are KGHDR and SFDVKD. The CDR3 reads CATSGLTDTQYF. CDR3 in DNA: TGTGCCACCAGTGGGCTCACAGATACGCAGTATTTT.

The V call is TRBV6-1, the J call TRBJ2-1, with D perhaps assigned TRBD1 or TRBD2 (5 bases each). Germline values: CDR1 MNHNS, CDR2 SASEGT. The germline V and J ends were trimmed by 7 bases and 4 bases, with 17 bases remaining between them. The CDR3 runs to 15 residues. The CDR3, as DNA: TGTGCCAGCAAGACTGCCGGGGCCTCGTACAATGAGCAGTTCTTC. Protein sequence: CASKTAGASYNEQFF.

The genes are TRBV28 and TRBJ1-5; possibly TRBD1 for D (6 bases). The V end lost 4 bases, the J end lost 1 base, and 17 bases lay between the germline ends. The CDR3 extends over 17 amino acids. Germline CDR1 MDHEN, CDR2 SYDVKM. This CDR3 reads CASSSTSTGLSNQPQHF. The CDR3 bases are TGTGCCAGCAGTTCGACCTCCACAGGGTTGAGCAATCAGCCCCAGCATTTT.

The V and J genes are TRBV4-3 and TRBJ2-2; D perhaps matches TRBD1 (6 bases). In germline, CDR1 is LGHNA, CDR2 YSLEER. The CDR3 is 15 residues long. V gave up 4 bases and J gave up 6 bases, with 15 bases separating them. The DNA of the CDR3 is TGCGCCAGCAGCCGACTACAGGGTAGCTCCGGGGAGCTGTTTTTT. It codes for CASSRLQGSSGELFF.

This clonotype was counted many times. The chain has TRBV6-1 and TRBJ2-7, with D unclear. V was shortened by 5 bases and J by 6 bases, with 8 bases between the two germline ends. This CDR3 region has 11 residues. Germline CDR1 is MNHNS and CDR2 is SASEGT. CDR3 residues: CASSSRFEQYF. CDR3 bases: TGTGCCAGCAGTTCCCGTTTCGAGCAGTACTTC.

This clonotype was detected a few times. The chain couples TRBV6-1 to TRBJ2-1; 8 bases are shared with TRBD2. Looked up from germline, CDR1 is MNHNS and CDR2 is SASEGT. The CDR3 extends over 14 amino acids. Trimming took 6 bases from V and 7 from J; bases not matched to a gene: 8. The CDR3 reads CASRTGTRTNEQFF. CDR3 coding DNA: TGTGCCAGCAGGACCGGGACTAGAACGAATGAGCAGTTCTTC.

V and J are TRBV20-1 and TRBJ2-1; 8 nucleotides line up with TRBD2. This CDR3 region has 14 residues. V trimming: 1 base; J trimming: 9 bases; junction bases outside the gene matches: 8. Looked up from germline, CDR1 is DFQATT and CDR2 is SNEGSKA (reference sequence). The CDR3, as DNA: TGCAGTGCTAGAGCACCGGGAGGGCCAGCTGAGCAGTTCTTC. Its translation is CSARAPGGPAEQFF.